Detailed here is one T cell receptor (beta chain). What it binds is unknown. Primers included in the PCR were 60 Vbeta and 13 Jbeta primers. Here immunoSEQ multiplex PCR was the method, and the copy in TCRdb shows in-frame clones only, minus some. The table shows 100,000 to 150,000 clones, with around 78% occurring only once. The record originates from a study of cytomegalovirus exposure and HLA in healthy donors. Study in general: Previous work identified around 120 million unique TCR beta sequences from approximately 190 million T cells.

CDR1 and CDR2 (germline): MNHEY, SMNVEV (reference sequence). This CDR3 contains 16 residues. Trimming removed 5 bases from V and 1 base from J; junction bases left unmatched: 8. Study conclusions and caveats: Presence/absence analyses treated sequencing depth as roughly uniform across donors.

The material sequenced was PBMCs. The chain is built from TRBV27 and TRBJ2-4; TRBD2 agrees at 7 bases. This TCR was sampled from a woman aged 50 to 60 in good health and CMV-seronegative. The CDR3 DNA sequence: TGTGCCAGCAGTGCCATCAGGGAGGGTGCCAAAAACATTCAGTACTTC. This sequence encodes CASSAIREGAKNIQYF.